A single sample gave rise to the 24 T cell receptor beta chains below, sequenced in a study of T cell repertoires in cytomegalovirus infection. Their antigens are not known. One entry per CDR3 protein, called by TCRdb with MiXCR from the reads. The data contain about 700,000 distinct CDR3 sequences, about 33% of them seen just once; the ten biggest clones take up over 15%. This specimen consisted of cultured PBMCs, obtained from culture after CMV antigen stimulation. These receptors originate from a human donor in good health (CMV status not recorded). Some clones in this sample may be carry-over from other donors' samples.

On this clonotype: The germline gene is not matched at one end of the junction; a read error may be the cause. The genes are TRBV5-4 and TRBJ2-7; maybe TRBD1 (6 bases). Germline V lookup: CDR1 SGHNT, CDR2 YYREEE (reference sequence). CDR3 length: 14 residues. The CDR3 sequence: CASSGWGQSYEQYF. CDR3 coding DNA: TGTGCCAGCAGCGGGTGGGGGCAATCCTATGAGCAGTACTTC. Filled out from reference TRBV5-4 and TRBJ2-7, the complete variable domain reads ETGVTQSPTHLIKTRGQQVTLRCSSQSGHNTVSWYQQALGQGPQFIFQYYREEENGRGNFPPRFSGLQFPNYSSELNVNALELDDSALYLCASSGWGQSYEQYFGPGTRLTVT.

The chain recombines TRBV6-2 or TRBV6-3 with TRBJ1-5, with a tentative D call TRBD1 (6 bases). CDR1 is MNHEY, CDR2 SVGEGT, per germline. V was trimmed by 4 bases and J by 4 bases, leaving 11 bases between them. This CDR3 spans 14 amino acids. The CDR3 DNA follows: TGTGCCAGCAGTTGGACAGATGAGAATCAGCCCCAGCATTTT. Translation gives CASSWTDENQPQHF.

In its sample, this clonotype was seen a few times. V gene TRBV6-5 combines with J gene TRBJ2-3, with D perhaps TRBD2 (7 bases). The CDR3 is 15 amino acids. Germline V gives CDR1 MNHEY, CDR2 SVGAGI. Trimming removed 2 bases at V and 1 base at J, with 10 bases between. Here the CDR3 reads CASSYGGGGTDTQYF. In DNA form, the CDR3 reads TGTGCCAGCAGTTACGGGGGGGGCGGCACAGATACGCAGTATTTT.

This clonotype came up many times. V gene TRBV7-4 combines with J gene TRBJ2-7; D might be TRBD1 (6 bases). Trimming removed 9 bases from V and 0 bases from J, with 12 bases in between. This CDR3 comprises 13 residues. From germline, CDR1 is SGHVT and CDR2 SQSDAQ. CDR3 loop: CARYRVSSYEQYF. For the CDR3, the DNA is TGTGCCAGGTACAGGGTGAGCTCCTACGAGCAGTACTTC.

The V call is TRBV5-4, the J call TRBJ2-4, with 11 bases fitting TRBD2. The V segment lost 4 bases and the J segment 1 base; nucleotides outside the gene matches: 4. The germline V gene has CDR1 SGHNT and CDR2 YYREEE (reference sequence). There are 16 residues in the CDR3. The CDR3 nucleotides read TGTGCCAGCAGCATAGCGGGAGGGCCTGCCAAAAACATTCAGTACTTC. Amino acids: CASSIAGGPAKNIQYF.

This clonotype was counted only a few times. V and J are TRBV18 and TRBJ2-1; D is unclear. The CDR3 covers 16 residues. Trimming removed 3 bases from V and 3 bases from J, with 15 bases in between. Germline V gives CDR1 KGHSH, CDR2 LQKENI. The CDR3 sequence is CASSPIPSRSYNEQFF. CDR3 coding DNA: TGTGCCAGCTCACCGATTCCTTCTAGAAGCTACAATGAGCAGTTCTTC.

This clonotype was observed a few times. The rearrangement links TRBV4-2 to TRBJ1-5; D remains ambiguous. CDR1 LGHNA and CDR2 YNFKEQ come from the germline V gene. This CDR3 spans 15 amino acids. With 4 bases removed from V and 4 bases from J, the gap between germline ends came to 14 bases. CDR3 DNA: TGTGCCAGCAGCCCGACGGGGTATTGGAATCAGCCCCAGCATTTT. Protein sequence: CASSPTGYWNQPQHF.

The chain employs TRBV2 and TRBJ2-1, with 10 bases aligning to TRBD2. Looked up from germline, CDR1 is SNHLY and CDR2 is FYNNEI. The junction had 5 bases not matched to a gene; V was cut back by 3 bases and J by 3 bases. The CDR3 consists of 16 residues. CDR3 bases: TGTGCCAGCAGTGAGGCTAGCGGGAGCTTCTACAATGAGCAGTTCTTC. This sequence encodes CASSEASGSFYNEQFF.

This chain joins TRBV4-3 and TRBJ1-4, with D maybe TRBD1 (5 bases). The germline V gene has CDR1 LGHNA and CDR2 YSLEER. The CDR3 extends over 15 amino acids. V lost 0 bases to trimming and J lost 4 bases, with 9 bases between them. This chain's CDR3 is CASSQEDSRNEKLFF. The CDR3 coding sequence is TGCGCCAGCAGCCAAGAAGACAGCCGTAATGAAAAACTGTTTTTT.

In its sample, this clonotype was seen many times. This chain uses TRBV7-8 with TRBJ1-2; unclear D gene. Germline V lookup: CDR1 SGHVS, CDR2 FQNEAQ. The CDR3 is 13 residues long. V lost 1 base and J 8 bases, leaving 11 bases between the germline ends. The CDR3, as DNA: TGTGCCAGCAGCTTAGAATGGGAAGCGGGCTACACCTTC. This encodes CASSLEWEAGYTF. The variable domain in full, completed from reference TRBV7-8 and TRBJ1-2, reads GAGVSQSPRYKVAKRGQDVALRCDPISGHVSLFWYQQALGQGPEFLTYFQNEAQLDKSGLPSDRFFAERPEGSVSTLKIQRTQQEDSAVYLCASSLEWEAGYTFGSGTRLTVV.

This clonotype appeared a few times. The chain has TRBV11-2 and TRBJ1-1; the D gene is possibly TRBD1 (6 bases). Germline lookup yields CDR1 SGHAT and CDR2 FQNNGV. This CDR3 comprises 13 residues. V lost 5 bases and J 8 bases, leaving 15 bases between the germline ends. CDR3 in amino acids: CASSPELRGEAFF. DNA for the CDR3: TGTGCCAGCAGCCCCGAACTCAGGGGAGAAGCTTTCTTT. Together with reference TRBV11-2 and TRBJ1-1, the CDR3 gives the full variable domain: EAGVAQSPRYKIIEKRQSVAFWCNPISGHATLYWYQQILGQGPKLLIQFQNNGVVDDSQLPKDRFSAERLKGVDSTLKIQPAKLEDSAVYLCASSPELRGEAFFGQGTRLTVV.

Note on this clonotype: Mismatch with germline at one junction end may stem from a read error. This rearrangement joins TRBV20-1 to TRBJ2-1; D may be TRBD2 (6 bases). This CDR3 is 13 amino acids long. Germline-derived CDR1 and CDR2 are DFQATT and SNEGSKA (reference sequence). CDR3 protein: CSARDNGRGRWIF. CDR3 DNA: TGCAGTGCTAGAGATAACGGCCGGGGGAGGTGGATCTTC.

This clonotype was detected a few times. The chain recombines TRBV7-2 with TRBJ2-5, with D perhaps TRBD1 (6 bases). Looked up from germline, CDR1 is SGHTA and CDR2 is FQGNSA. V lost 4 bases and J lost 5, with 11 bases in between. This CDR3 is 13 amino acids long. The CDR3 region is CASSSRTAETQYF. DNA for the CDR3: TGTGCCAGCAGCTCGAGGACAGCGGAGACCCAGTACTTC.

This clonotype was observed a few times. The chain uses TRBV12-3 or TRBV12-4 and TRBJ1-1; the D is unclear. With 6 bases removed from V and 2 bases from J, the gap between germline ends came to 16 bases. CDR3 size: 15 residues. CDR3 sequence reads: CASSLSRRGNTEAFF. CDR3 sequence (DNA): TGTGCCAGCAGCTTGAGTCGACGGGGAAACACTGAAGCTTTCTTT.

The chain combines TRBV19 with TRBJ1-1; a weak D match, TRBD1 (6 bases). Trimming took 6 bases from V and 5 from J, leaving 13 bases between them. The CDR3 is 13 residues long. CDR1 and CDR2 from the germline V gene are LNHDA and SQIVND (reference sequence). CDR3 coding DNA: TGTGCCAGTAGGCAGGGGTGGGGTACTGAAGCTTTCTTT. Protein sequence: CASRQGWGTEAFF.

This clonotype was recorded once. The rearrangement links TRBV11-2 to TRBJ1-2; 8 nucleotides align to TRBD1. The CDR3 spans 15 residues. V dropped 0 bases and J dropped 9; count of bases not matched to a gene: 9. Germline V CDR1 and CDR2: SGHAT, FQNNGV. Here the CDR3 reads CASSLEAGGEVSYTF. In nucleotides, the CDR3 is TGTGCCAGCAGCTTAGAGGCAGGGGGCGAGGTTAGCTACACCTTC.

The chain combines TRBV10-3 with TRBJ2-3; D is unresolved. The germline gives CDR1 ENHRY, CDR2 SYGVKD. The CDR3 length is 12 residues. Trimming pared 4 bases from V and 5 bases from J, leaving 7 bases between. CDR3 protein: CAISVSGDTQYF. CDR3 nucleotides: TGTGCCATCAGTGTCTCAGGAGATACGCAGTATTTT.

This chain connects TRBV6-6 to TRBJ2-7, with 8 bases identical to TRBD2. CDR1 MNHNY and CDR2 SVGAGI come from the germline V gene (reference sequence). The CDR3 contains 15 residues. V lost 5 bases and J lost 6; bases outside the gene matches: 12. This CDR3 is CASSPSGGTGREQYF. The CDR3 region has the DNA TGTGCCAGCAGTCCCAGCGGGGGTACGGGGCGCGAGCAGTACTTC.

In regard to this clonotype: This is likely a read error, given that the CDR3 carries no conserved phenylalanine or tryptophan at its end. The chain carries TRBV4-2 and TRBJ2-1; D tentatively reads TRBD1 or TRBD2 (5 bases each). This CDR3 contains 16 residues. The V gene's germline CDR1 is LGHNA and CDR2 YNFKEQ. V was pared by 0 bases and J by 6 bases, with 15 bases between. CDR3 in amino acids: CASSQEVGVTRNEQFL. In DNA form, the CDR3 reads TGTGCCAGCAGCCAAGAAGTGGGGGTTACCCGCAATGAGCAGTTCCTC.

The chain couples TRBV20-1 to TRBJ1-1; D is undetermined. This CDR3 has 12 amino acids. Trimming shortened V by 3 bases and J by 7 bases, and 12 bases separated the two germline ends. Germline CDR1 reads DFQATT; CDR2 reads SNEGSKA (reference sequence). The CDR3 DNA reads TGCAGTGCTAGGAACCCCCACGATGAAGCTTTCTTT. This gives the protein CSARNPHDEAFF.

J is TRBJ1-5 and V is TRBV7-2; no firm D call. The germline V and J ends were trimmed by 3 bases and 4 bases, with 7 bases remaining between them. Germline V gives CDR1 SGHTA, CDR2 FQGNSA. CDR3 length: 13 residues. Here the CDR3 reads CASSFLFNQPQHF. CDR3 nucleotides: TGTGCCAGCAGCTTCCTTTTTAATCAGCCCCAGCATTTT.

This clonotype was found a few times. This rearrangement joins TRBV6-2 or TRBV6-3 to TRBJ2-1; the D is unclear. The CDR3 has 16 amino acids. Deletions cut 2 bases from V and 3 bases from J, with 14 bases between. Germline V gene lookup returns CDR1 MNHEY and CDR2 SVGEGT. Written as DNA, the CDR3 is TGTGCCAGCAGTTACCCCGGTACGTTCCTCTACAATGAGCAGTTCTTC. It yields the protein CASSYPGTFLYNEQFF.

This clonotype was detected a few times. The rearrangement links TRBV7-6 to TRBJ1-5; 7 bases map to TRBD1. J was trimmed by 2 bases and V by 5 bases; bases with no gene match: 15. The CDR3 totals 18 residues. Looked up from germline, CDR1 is SGHVS and CDR2 is FNYEAQ. CDR3 DNA sequence: TGTGCCAGCAGCCTCGGGCCGGGCAGGGGGAAGGGCAATCAGCCCCAGCATTTT. Protein product: CASSLGPGRGKGNQPQHF.

This clonotype has just one count. The rearrangement uses TRBV20-1 and TRBJ1-1; the match to TRBD1 covers 11 bases. The V segment lost 3 bases and the J segment 3 bases; nucleotides outside the gene matches: 6. This CDR3 contains 15 residues. In germline, CDR1 is DFQATT, CDR2 SNEGSKA (reference sequence). CDR3 nucleotides: TGCAGTGCTAGGGACAGGGGGCGGGGTGACACTGAAGCTTTCTTT. Translation: CSARDRGRGDTEAFF.